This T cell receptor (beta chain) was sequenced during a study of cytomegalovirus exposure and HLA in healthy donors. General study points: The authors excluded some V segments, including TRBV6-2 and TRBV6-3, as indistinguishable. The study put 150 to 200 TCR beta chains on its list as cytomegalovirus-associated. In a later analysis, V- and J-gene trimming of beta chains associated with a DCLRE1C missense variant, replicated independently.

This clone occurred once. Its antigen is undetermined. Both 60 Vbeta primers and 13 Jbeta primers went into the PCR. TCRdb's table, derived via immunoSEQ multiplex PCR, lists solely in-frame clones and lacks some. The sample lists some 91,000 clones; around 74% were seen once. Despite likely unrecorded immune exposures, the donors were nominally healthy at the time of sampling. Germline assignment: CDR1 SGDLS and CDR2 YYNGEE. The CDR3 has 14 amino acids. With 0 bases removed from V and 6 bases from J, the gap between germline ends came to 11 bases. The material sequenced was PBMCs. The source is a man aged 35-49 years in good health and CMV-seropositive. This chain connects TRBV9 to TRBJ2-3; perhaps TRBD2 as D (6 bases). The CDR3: CASSVVGREDTQYF. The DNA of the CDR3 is TGTGCCAGCAGCGTAGTAGGTCGGGAGGATACGCAGTATTTT.